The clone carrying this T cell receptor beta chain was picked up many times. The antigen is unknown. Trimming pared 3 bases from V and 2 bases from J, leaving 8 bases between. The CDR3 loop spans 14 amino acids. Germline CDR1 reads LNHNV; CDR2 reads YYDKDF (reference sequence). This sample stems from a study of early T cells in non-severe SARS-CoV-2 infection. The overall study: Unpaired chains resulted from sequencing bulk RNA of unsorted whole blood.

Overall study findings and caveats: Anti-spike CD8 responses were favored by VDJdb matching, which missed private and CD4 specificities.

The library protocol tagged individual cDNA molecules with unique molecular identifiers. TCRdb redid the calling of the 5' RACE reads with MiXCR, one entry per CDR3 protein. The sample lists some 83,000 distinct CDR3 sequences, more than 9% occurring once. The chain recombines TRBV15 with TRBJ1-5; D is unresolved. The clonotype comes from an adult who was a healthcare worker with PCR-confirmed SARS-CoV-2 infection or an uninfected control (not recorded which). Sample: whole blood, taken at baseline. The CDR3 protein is CATSRDVGNQPQHF. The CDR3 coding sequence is TGTGCCACCAGCAGGGACGTCGGCAATCAGCCCCAGCATTTT.